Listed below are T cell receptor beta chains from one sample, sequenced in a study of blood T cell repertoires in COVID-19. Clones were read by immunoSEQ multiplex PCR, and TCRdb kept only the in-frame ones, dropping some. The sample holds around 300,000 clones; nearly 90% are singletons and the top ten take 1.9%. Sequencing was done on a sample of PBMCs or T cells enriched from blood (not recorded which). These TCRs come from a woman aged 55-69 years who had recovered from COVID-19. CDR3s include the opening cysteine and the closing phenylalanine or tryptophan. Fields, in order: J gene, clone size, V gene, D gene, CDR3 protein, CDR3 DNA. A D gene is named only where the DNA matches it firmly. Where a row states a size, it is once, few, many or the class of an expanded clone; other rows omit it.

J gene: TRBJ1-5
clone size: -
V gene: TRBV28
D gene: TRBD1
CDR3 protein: CAISYGTVSQPQHF
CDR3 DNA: TGTGCCATCAGTTACGGGACAGTGAGTCAGCCCCAGCATTTT

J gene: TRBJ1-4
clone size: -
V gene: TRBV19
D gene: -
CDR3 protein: CASSKPIRGNEKLFF
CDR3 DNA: TGTGCCAGTAGTAAACCGATCAGGGGAAATGAAAAACTGTTTTTT

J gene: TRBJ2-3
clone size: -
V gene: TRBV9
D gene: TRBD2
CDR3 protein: CASSVTGGGDTQYF
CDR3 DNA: TGTGCCAGCAGCGTAACGGGGGGAGGAGATACGCAGTATTTT

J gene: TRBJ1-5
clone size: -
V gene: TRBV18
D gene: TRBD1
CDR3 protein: CASSQGQDQSQHF
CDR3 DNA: TGTGCCAGCTCACAGGGACAGGATCAGTCCCAGCATTTT

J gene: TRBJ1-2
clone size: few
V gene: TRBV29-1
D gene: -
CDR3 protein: CSVERPGDGYTF
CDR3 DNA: TGCAGCGTTGAGCGGCCAGGGGACGGCTACACCTTC

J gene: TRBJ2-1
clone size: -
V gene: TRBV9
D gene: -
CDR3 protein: CASSVGRGYNEQFF
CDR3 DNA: TGTGCCAGCAGCGTAGGGCGCGGGTACAATGAGCAGTTCTTC

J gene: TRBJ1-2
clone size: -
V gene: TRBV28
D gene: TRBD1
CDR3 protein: CASSEGQSYGYTF
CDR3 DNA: TGTGCCAGCAGCGAGGGACAGAGCTATGGCTACACCTTC

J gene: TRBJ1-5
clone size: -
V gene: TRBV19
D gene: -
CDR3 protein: CASSLPGGNSNQPQHF
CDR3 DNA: TGTGCCAGTAGTCTACCGGGGGGAAATAGCAATCAGCCCCAGCATTTT

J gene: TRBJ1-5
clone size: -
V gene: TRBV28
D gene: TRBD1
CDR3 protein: CASSLFETGGNNQPQHF
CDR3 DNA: TGTGCCAGCAGTTTATTCGAGACAGGGGGCAACAATCAGCCCCAGCATTTT

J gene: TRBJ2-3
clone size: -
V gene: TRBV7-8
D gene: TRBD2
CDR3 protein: CASSFWGGRINTQYF
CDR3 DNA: TGTGCCAGCAGCTTTTGGGGCGGGAGAATAAATACGCAGTATTTT

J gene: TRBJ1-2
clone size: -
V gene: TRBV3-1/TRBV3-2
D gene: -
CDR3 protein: CASSQDRGRYGYTF
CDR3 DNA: TGTGCCAGCAGCCAAGACAGGGGTCGTTATGGCTACACCTTC

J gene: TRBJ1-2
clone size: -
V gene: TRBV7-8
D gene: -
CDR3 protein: CASSPGTWGLYGYTF
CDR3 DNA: TGTGCCAGCAGCCCTGGCACATGGGGCCTCTATGGCTACACCTTC

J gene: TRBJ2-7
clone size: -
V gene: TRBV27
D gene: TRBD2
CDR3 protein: CASRGGVSEQYF
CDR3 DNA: TGTGCCAGTAGGGGAGGGGTGAGCGAGCAGTACTTC

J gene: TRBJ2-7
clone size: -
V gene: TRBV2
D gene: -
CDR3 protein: CASSRQSSSYEQYF
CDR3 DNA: TGTGCCAGCAGTAGACAGTCCTCAAGCTACGAGCAGTACTTC

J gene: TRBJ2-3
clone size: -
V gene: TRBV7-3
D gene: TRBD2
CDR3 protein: CASSERLAFDTQYF
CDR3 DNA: TGTGCCAGCAGCGAGAGACTAGCATTTGATACGCAGTATTTT

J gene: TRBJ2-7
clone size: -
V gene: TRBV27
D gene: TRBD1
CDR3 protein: CASSTIDRVDEQYF
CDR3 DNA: TGTGCCAGCAGTACTATCGACAGGGTGGACGAGCAGTACTTC

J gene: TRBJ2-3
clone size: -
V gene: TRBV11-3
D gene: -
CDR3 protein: CASSSGADTQYF
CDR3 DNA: TGTGCCAGCAGTTCGGGAGCAGATACGCAGTATTTT

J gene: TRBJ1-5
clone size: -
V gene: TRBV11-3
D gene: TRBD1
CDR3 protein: CASSFPWGTAYSNQPQHF
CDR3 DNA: TGTGCCAGCAGCTTCCCCTGGGGGACAGCTTATAGCAATCAGCCCCAGCATTTT

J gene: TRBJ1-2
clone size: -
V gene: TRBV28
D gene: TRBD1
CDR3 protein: CASSGPGQGARGYTF
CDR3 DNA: TGTGCCAGCAGTGGTCCGGGACAGGGGGCGCGGGGCTACACCTTC

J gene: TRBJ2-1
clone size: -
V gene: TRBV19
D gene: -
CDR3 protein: CASSPPITGGGVYNEQFF
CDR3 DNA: TGTGCCAGTAGTCCCCCTATAACGGGGGGCGGTGTCTACAATGAGCAGTTCTTC

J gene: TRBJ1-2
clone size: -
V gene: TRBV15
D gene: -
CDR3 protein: CATSRDSYYGYTF
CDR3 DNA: TGTGCCACCAGCAGAGACAGTTACTATGGCTACACCTTC

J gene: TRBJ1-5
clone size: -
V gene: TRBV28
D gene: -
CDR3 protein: CASSKQDNRGQPQHF
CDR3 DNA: TGTGCCAGCAGTAAACAAGATAATAGGGGTCAGCCCCAGCATTTT

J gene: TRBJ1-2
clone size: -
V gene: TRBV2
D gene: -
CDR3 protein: CASSPRNRAGGYTF
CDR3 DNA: TGTGCCAGCAGCCCCCGAAACAGGGCAGGCGGCTACACCTTC

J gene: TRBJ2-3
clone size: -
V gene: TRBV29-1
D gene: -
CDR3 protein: CSVRRHSSDTQYF
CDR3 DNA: TGCAGCGTGAGAAGGCACAGCTCAGATACGCAGTATTTT

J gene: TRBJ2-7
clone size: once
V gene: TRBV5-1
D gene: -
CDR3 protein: CASSLGMGSAREQYF
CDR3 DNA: TGCGCCAGCAGCTTGGGTATGGGTAGCGCAAGGGAGCAGTACTTC

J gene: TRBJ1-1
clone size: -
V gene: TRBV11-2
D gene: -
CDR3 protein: CASSSSSVMNTEAFF
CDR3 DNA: TGTGCCAGCAGCTCCAGTAGCGTCATGAACACTGAAGCTTTCTTT

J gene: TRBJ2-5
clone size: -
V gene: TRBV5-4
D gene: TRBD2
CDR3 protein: CASRLRGGTETQYF
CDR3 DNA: TGTGCCAGCAGATTGCGGGGGGGGACGGAGACCCAGTACTTC

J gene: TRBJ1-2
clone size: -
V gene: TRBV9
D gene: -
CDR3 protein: CASSVGGSGGYTF
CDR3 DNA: TGTGCCAGCAGCGTAGGTGGGTCAGGGGGCTACACCTTC

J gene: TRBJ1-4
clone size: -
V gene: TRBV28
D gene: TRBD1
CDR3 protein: CASSSPGTGGEKLFF
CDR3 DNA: TGTGCCAGCAGTTCACCCGGGACAGGGGGTGAAAAACTGTTTTTT

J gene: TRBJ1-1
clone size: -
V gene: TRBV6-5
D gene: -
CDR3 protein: CASREDSGSTEAFF
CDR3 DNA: TGTGCCAGCAGGGAGGACAGTGGAAGCACTGAAGCTTTCTTT

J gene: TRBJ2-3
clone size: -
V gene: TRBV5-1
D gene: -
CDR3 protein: CASRAWAGATDTQYF
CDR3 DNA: TGCGCCAGCAGGGCCTGGGCGGGTGCCACAGATACGCAGTATTTT

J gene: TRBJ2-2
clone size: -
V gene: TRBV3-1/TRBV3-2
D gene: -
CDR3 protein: CASSVAGGELFF
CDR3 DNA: TGTGCCAGCAGCGTTGCCGGCGGGGAGCTGTTTTTT

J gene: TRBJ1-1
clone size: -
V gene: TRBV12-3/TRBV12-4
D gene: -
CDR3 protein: CASSSYRPEAFF
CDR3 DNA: TGTGCCAGCAGTTCCTACAGGCCTGAAGCTTTCTTT

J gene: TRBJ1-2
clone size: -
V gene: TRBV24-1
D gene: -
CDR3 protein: CATSVQTGYGYTF
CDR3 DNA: TGTGCCACCAGTGTCCAAACTGGCTATGGCTACACCTTC

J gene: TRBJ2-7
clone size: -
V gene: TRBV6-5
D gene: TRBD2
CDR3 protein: CASSWTSGNYEQYF
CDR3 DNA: TGTGCCAGCAGTTGGACTAGCGGGAACTACGAGCAGTACTTC

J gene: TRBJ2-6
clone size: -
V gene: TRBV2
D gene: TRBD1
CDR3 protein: CASSLDRGAGANVLTF
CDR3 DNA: TGTGCCAGCAGCCTGGACAGGGGTGCCGGGGCCAACGTCCTGACTTTC

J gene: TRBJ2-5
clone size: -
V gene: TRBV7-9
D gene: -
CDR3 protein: CASSFRPGETQYF
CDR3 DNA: TGTGCCAGCAGCTTCCGACCAGGAGAGACCCAGTACTTC

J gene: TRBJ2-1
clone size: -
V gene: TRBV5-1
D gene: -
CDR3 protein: CASKIQGATSYNEQFF
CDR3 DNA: TGCGCCAGCAAGATACAGGGCGCAACTTCCTACAATGAGCAGTTCTTC

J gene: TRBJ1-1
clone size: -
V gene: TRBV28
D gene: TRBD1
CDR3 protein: CASSLAGGPNTEAFF
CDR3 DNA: TGTGCCAGCAGTTTGGCAGGGGGCCCGAACACTGAAGCTTTCTTT

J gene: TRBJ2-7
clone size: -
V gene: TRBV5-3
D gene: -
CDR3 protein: CARSLEGAYEQYF
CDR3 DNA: TGTGCCAGAAGCTTGGAAGGGGCCTACGAGCAGTACTTC

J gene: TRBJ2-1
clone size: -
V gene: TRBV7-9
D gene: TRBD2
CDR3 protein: CASSLLLAGGSLFEQFF
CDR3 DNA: TGTGCCAGCAGCTTACTTCTAGCGGGAGGTTCCCTGTTTGAGCAGTTCTTC

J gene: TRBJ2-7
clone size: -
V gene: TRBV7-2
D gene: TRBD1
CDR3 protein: CASSFGTDSYEQYF
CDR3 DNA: TGTGCCAGCAGCTTTGGGACAGATTCCTACGAGCAGTACTTC

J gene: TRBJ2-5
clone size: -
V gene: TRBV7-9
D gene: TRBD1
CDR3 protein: CASSLTGVGETQYF
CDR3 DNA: TGTGCCAGCAGCTTGACAGGGGTTGGGGAGACCCAGTACTTC

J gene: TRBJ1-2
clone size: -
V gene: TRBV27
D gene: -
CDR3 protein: CASRRAQGYGYTF
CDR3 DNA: TGTGCCAGCAGAAGGGCGCAGGGCTATGGCTACACCTTC

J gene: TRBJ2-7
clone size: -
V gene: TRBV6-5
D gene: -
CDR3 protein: CASSSDGYEQYF
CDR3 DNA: TGTGCCAGCAGCTCCGACGGGTACGAGCAGTACTTC

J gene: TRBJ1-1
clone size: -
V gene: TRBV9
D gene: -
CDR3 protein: CASSEGGAGTEAFF
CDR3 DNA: TGTGCCAGCAGCGAGGGAGGGGCGGGGACTGAAGCTTTCTTT

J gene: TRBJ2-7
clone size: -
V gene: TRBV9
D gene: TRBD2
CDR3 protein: CASSASSGSYEQYF
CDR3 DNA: TGTGCCAGCAGCGCCTCTAGCGGGTCCTACGAGCAGTACTTC

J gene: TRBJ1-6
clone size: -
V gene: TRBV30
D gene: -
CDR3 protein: CAWSAGHYNSPLHF
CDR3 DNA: TGTGCCTGGAGTGCGGGACACTACAATTCACCCCTCCACTTT

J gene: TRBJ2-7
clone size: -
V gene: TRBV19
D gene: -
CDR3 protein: CASTNPRRGSEQYF
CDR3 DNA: TGTGCCAGTACCAACCCTCGGCGAGGGAGCGAGCAGTACTTC

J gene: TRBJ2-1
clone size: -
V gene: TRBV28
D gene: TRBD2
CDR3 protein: CASSSLSKGLAGRGNEQFF
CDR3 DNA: TGTGCCAGCAGTTCCCTATCTAAGGGACTAGCGGGAAGGGGCAATGAGCAGTTCTTC

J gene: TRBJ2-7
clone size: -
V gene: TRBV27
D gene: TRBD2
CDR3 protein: CASSTSGVSYEQYF
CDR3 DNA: TGTGCCAGCAGCACTAGCGGGGTCTCCTACGAGCAGTACTTC

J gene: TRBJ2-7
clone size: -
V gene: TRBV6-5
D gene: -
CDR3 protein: CASSRDRLGEQYF
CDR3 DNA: TGTGCCAGCAGTCGGGACAGACTAGGGGAGCAGTACTTC

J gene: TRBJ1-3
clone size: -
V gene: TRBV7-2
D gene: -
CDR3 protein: CASSLVVRGRGNTIYF
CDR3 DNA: TGTGCCAGCAGCTTAGTCGTCCGGGGTAGGGGAAACACCATATATTTT

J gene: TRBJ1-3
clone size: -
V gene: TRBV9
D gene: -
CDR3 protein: CASSGTGTSGNTIYF
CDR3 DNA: TGTGCCAGCAGCGGAACCGGGACATCTGGAAACACCATATATTTT

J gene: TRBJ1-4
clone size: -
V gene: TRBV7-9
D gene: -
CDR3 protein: CASSPGSTNEKLFF
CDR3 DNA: TGTGCCAGCAGTCCAGGGTCAACTAATGAAAAACTGTTTTTT

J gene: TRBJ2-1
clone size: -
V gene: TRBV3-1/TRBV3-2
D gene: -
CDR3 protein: CASSHRENEQFF
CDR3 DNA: TGTGCCAGCAGCCACCGAGAGAATGAGCAGTTCTTC

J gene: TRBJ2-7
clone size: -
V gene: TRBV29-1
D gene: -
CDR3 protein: CSVGRQYYEQYF
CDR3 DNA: TGCAGCGTTGGCAGGCAGTACTACGAGCAGTACTTC

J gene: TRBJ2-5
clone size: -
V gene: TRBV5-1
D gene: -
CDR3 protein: CASSSNQETQYF
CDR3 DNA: TGCGCCAGCAGCTCTAACCAAGAGACCCAGTACTTC

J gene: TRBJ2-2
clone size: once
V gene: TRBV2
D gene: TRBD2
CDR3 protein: CASSKAGGKTGELFF
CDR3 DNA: TGTGCCAGCAGTAAAGCGGGAGGAAAAACCGGGGAGCTGTTTTTT

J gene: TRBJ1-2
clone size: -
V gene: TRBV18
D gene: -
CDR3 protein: CASSPFPLGETNYGYTF
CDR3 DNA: TGTGCCAGCTCACCATTCCCCCTTGGGGAGACTAACTATGGCTACACCTTC